The sequence of this T cell receptor (beta chain) was determined in a study of blood T cell repertoires in COVID-19. Overall study context: From T cells, B-cell-depleted T cells, or PBMCs came the material, which was cDNA or gDNA.

The sample holds one count of this clone. Measured with immunoSEQ multiplex PCR; TCRdb has only the in-frame clones, and not every one. Of 150,000 to 200,000 clones listed, roughly 85% are singletons. Trimming removed 0 bases from V and 6 bases from J, with 11 bases in between. The CDR3 is 14 residues long. CDR1 LGHDT and CDR2 YNNKEL come from the germline V gene (reference sequence). The sequence came from a man aged 60 to 69 with acute or convalescent COVID-19. This chain joins TRBV3-1 (or the pseudogene TRBV3-2) and TRBJ2-5; D might be TRBD1 (6 bases). Source material: peripheral blood. The CDR3 sequence: CASSQEYREQTQYF. CDR3 DNA sequence: TGTGCCAGCAGCCAAGAATACAGGGAGCAGACCCAGTACTTC.